Each of the 13 T cell receptor beta chains below was sequenced from the same sample in a study of shared clonotypes between healthy human individuals. Produced via immunoSEQ multiplex PCR; TCRdb's table is partial and in-frame only. The table lists about 600,000 clones, 97% of them singletons, with 0.055% to 0.07% in the top ten. The sample consisted of naive CD4+ T cells sorted from blood. Indicated subset: CD45RA+ positively selected. The receptors come from a woman in her 30s in good health.

The CDR3 reads CARIAYEQYF. The CDR3 bases are TGTGCCAGGATTGCCTACGAGCAGTACTTC. The chain uses TRBV6-4 and TRBJ2-7; D is ambiguous. CDR3 length: 10 residues. Per the germline V gene, CDR1 is MRHNA and CDR2 is SNTAGT. Trimming took 9 bases from V and 2 from J, leaving 5 bases between them.

This rearrangement joins TRBV10-1 to TRBJ2-3; 11 nucleotides agree with TRBD2. Germline loops: CDR1 WNHNN, CDR2 SYGVQD (reference sequence). The CDR3 consists of 15 residues. The J segment lost 5 bases and the V segment lost 5 bases, leaving 6 bases of the junction unmatched. CDR3 protein: CASSPGLAGLDTQYF. CDR3 coding DNA: TGCGCCAGCAGTCCTGGACTAGCGGGTCTAGATACGCAGTATTTT.

Concerning this clone itself: The junction departs from germline at one end; a sequencing error may be responsible. The rearrangement joins TRBV2 to TRBJ1-1; 8 nucleotides agree with TRBD1. Germline V lookup: CDR1 SNHLY, CDR2 FYNNEI. The CDR3 consists of 12 residues. The CDR3: CASSEGGQALLF. CDR3 coding DNA: TGTGCCAGCAGTGAAGGGGGACAGGCCCTACTCTTT.

Note on this clone: The same CDR3 is also encoded by other DNA sequences in this sample. The genes are TRBV5-1 and TRBJ1-4; 9 bases match TRBD1. Germline V CDR1 and CDR2: SGHRS, YFSETQ. The CDR3 is 15 amino acids. The V gene end was trimmed by 2 bases and the J gene end by 4 bases; junction bases not matched to a gene: 3. CDR3 residues: CASSLQGASNEKLFF. The CDR3 bases are TGCGCCAGCAGCTTACAGGGGGCAAGTAATGAAAAACTGTTTTTT.

The chain has TRBV7-9 and TRBJ1-1, with a tentative D call TRBD1 (5 bases). Germline CDR1 and CDR2: SEHNR and FQNEAQ (reference sequence). The CDR3 is 13 residues long. Trimming pared 2 bases from V and 4 bases from J, leaving 8 bases between. CDR3 bases: TGTGCCAGCAGCTTAAATGGGGGCACTGAAGCTTTCTTT. It codes for CASSLNGGTEAFF. Full variable domain (outside the CDR3, taken from reference TRBV7-9 and TRBJ1-1): DTGVSQNPRHKITKRGQNVTFRCDPISEHNRLYWYRQTLGQGPEFLTYFQNEAQLEKSRLLSDRFSAERPKGSFSTLEIQRTEQGDSAMYLCASSLNGGTEAFFGQGTRLTVV.

V usage is TRBV27 and J usage is TRBJ2-7; D perhaps matches TRBD1 (6 bases). CDR1 and CDR2 (germline): MNHEY, SMNVEV (reference sequence). V was clipped by 5 bases and J by 5 bases, with 25 bases between them. The length of the CDR3 is 17 residues. This CDR3 is CASSPIDRTDMLDEQYF. In DNA, the CDR3 is TGTGCCAGCAGTCCTATTGACCGGACAGATATGCTGGACGAGCAGTACTTC.

This sequence joins TRBV5-6 and TRBJ2-7, with a possible D match to TRBD2 (5 bases). V lost 7 bases to trimming and J lost 3 bases, with 14 bases between them. CDR1 is SGHDT, CDR2 YYEEEE, per germline. The CDR3 has 13 amino acids. The CDR3 DNA follows: TGTGCCAGCGCGTCGGGGATCGGCTACGAGCAGTACTTC. Its protein product is CASASGIGYEQYF.

The chain carries TRBV5-6 and TRBJ2-5, with 8 bases fitting TRBD1. The CDR3 has 15 residues. From germline, CDR1 is SGHDT and CDR2 YYEEEE. Losses at the gene ends were 3 bases for V and 5 bases for J; bases not matched to a gene: 9. CDR3 sequence: CASSSMDRARETQYF. CDR3 coding DNA: TGTGCCAGCAGCTCGATGGACAGGGCCCGGGAGACCCAGTACTTC.

In its sample, this clone was seen once. The V gene is TRBV7-9, the J gene TRBJ2-4; possible D gene TRBD2, 6 bases. Germline V CDR1 and CDR2: SEHNR, FQNEAQ (reference sequence). The CDR3 extends over 19 amino acids. The V end lost 5 bases, the J end lost 0 bases, and 23 bases lay between the germline ends. CDR3 coding DNA: TGTGCCAGCAGCCCCCCGACCCGGGACTCCTTGCGAGCCAAAAACATTCAGTACTTC. This translates into CASSPPTRDSLRAKNIQYF.

J is TRBJ2-1 and V is TRBV11-2, with D possibly TRBD1 on 6 matching bases. CDR3 length: 17 amino acids. In germline, CDR1 is SGHAT, CDR2 FQNNGV. With 7 bases removed from V and 5 bases from J, the gap between germline ends came to 24 bases. The CDR3 protein is CASTVRGFSSGDNEQFF. As DNA, the CDR3 is TGTGCCAGCACCGTTAGGGGGTTCTCTTCAGGTGACAATGAGCAGTTCTTC.

As for this clone: The same CDR3 also results from other DNA sequences found in this sample. The chain recombines TRBV28 with TRBJ1-2; TRBD1 might be the D (5 bases). The germline gives CDR1 MDHEN, CDR2 SYDVKM. Trimming left V 2 bases short and J 4 bases short, with 8 bases between. This CDR3 is built from 13 residues. The CDR3 coding sequence is TGTGCCAGCAGTTTAGAGGGGACCTATGGCTACACCTTC. Protein: CASSLEGTYGYTF.

The chain has TRBV5-1 and TRBJ2-7; either TRBD1 or TRBD2 may fit D (5 bases each). The CDR3 runs 13 residues. V was clipped by 2 bases and J by 4 bases, with 10 bases between them. CDR1 is SGHRS, CDR2 YFSETQ, per germline. CDR3 coding DNA: TGCGCCAGCAGCTTAGGGGACGCGTACGAGCAGTACTTC. Translated, it gives CASSLGDAYEQYF. Variable domain in full (rest from reference TRBV5-1 and TRBJ2-7): KAGVTQTPRYLIKTRGQQVTLSCSPISGHRSVSWYQQTPGQGLQFLFEYFSETQRNKGNFPGRFSGRQFSNSRSEMNVSTLELGDSALYLCASSLGDAYEQYFGPGTRLTVT.

The chain has TRBV28 and TRBJ1-1; D might be TRBD1 (5 bases). Trimming pared 7 bases from V and 11 bases from J, leaving 23 bases between. Germline CDR1 and CDR2: MDHEN and SYDVKM. The CDR3 loop spans 14 amino acids. The CDR3, as DNA: TGTGCCAGCACTCTGGTGGGGGAAACTAGAGGGGCTTTCTTT. This gives the protein CASTLVGETRGAFF.